This T cell receptor beta chain was profiled in a study of blood T cell repertoires in COVID-19. On the study more broadly: Sites in the United States, Italy and Spain provided acute and convalescent COVID-19 samples. Sources were T cells, B-cell-depleted T cells, or PBMCs; the material itself was cDNA or gDNA.

In the original workflow: Quantification of nucleated cells was approximated via reference gene primer amplification. This table comes from immunoSEQ multiplex PCR, and its TCRdb copy is limited to in-frame clones, with some not included. Clone size and the V and J calls come from that table; the DNA yielded D and trimming. The sample lists approximately 74,000 clones; 70% to 90% were seen once. This clone has just a few counts. Germline values: CDR1 SEHNR, CDR2 FQNEAQ (reference sequence). The CDR3 runs 17 residues. V was pared by 5 bases and J by 0 bases, with 9 bases of the junction left unmatched.

This receptor was obtained from a woman over 75 with active or convalescent COVID-19. Sequencing was carried out using peripheral blood. The V call is TRBV7-9, the J call TRBJ1-5, with 8 bases identical to TRBD1. CDR3 DNA sequence: TGTGCCAGCAGCACGACAGGGGATACACGTAGCAATCAGCCCCAGCATTTT. Encoded protein: CASSTTGDTRSNQPQHF.